This entry is about one T cell receptor (beta chain). The data belong to a study of blood T cell repertoires in COVID-19. Sequenced by immunoSEQ multiplex PCR; TCRdb stores in-frame clones only, minus some. This table holds 300,000 to 350,000 clones, around nine tenths found once. Participants were aged about 18 to 90 years from more than 20 US areas. Participant-reported clinical history was the basis for cohort assignment. The clonotype originates from a woman aged 30 to 39 who had recovered from COVID-19. Sequencing used PBMCs or T cells enriched from blood (not recorded which).

The CDR3 loop reads CASLRDLGENIQYF. The CDR3 DNA sequence: TGTGCCAGCTTACGGGATCTTGGAGAAAACATTCAGTACTTC. The gene calls are TRBV4-2 and TRBJ2-4; tentatively, D is TRBD2 (5 bases). The V gene's germline CDR1 is LGHNA and CDR2 YNFKEQ. The V gene lost 8 bases and the J gene lost 5 bases, with 16 bases spanning the gap. CDR3 length: 14 residues.